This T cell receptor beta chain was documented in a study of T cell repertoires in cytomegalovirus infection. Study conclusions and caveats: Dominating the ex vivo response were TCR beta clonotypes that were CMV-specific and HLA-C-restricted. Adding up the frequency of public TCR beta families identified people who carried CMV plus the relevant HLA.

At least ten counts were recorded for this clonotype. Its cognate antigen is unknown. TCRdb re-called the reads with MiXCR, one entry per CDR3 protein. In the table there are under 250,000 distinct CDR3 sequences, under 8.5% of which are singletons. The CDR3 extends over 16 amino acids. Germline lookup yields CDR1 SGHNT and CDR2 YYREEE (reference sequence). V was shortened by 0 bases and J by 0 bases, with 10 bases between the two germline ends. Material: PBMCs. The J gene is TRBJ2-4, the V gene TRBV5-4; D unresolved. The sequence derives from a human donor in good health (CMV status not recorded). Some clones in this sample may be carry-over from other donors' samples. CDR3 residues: CASSLAGNLAKNIQYF. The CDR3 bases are TGTGCCAGCAGCTTGGCTGGGAACCTAGCCAAAAACATTCAGTACTTC.